This T cell receptor (beta chain) is from a study of blood T cell repertoires in COVID-19. At the level of the study: Sites across the United States, Italy and Spain contributed samples from acute and convalescent COVID-19. PBMCs, B-cell-depleted T cells, or T cells were the source of the cDNA or gDNA that made up the material.

The ends were cut back, 6 bases at V and 12 bases at J, with 14 bases in the middle. The CDR3 is 11 amino acids. Source study methods: Counts of nucleated cells, estimated from reference gene primer amplification, were obtained. Profiled with immunoSEQ multiplex PCR; TCRdb holds only in-frame clones, not every one. For V, J and clone size, that table is used; D and trimming come from the DNA. The data show fewer than 450,000 clones, over 70% seen once. Seattle patients were enrolled during active infection and followed longitudinally. The rearrangement uses TRBV12-3 or TRBV12-4 and TRBJ1-2, with D possibly being TRBD1 (6 bases). The sample taken for sequencing was peripheral blood. This clonotype was obtained from a woman aged 45-65 years with COVID-19, enrolled during active disease. The CDR3, as DNA: TGTGCCAGCAGATCCCAGGGGTGGCACACCTTC. Translation gives CASRSQGWHTF.